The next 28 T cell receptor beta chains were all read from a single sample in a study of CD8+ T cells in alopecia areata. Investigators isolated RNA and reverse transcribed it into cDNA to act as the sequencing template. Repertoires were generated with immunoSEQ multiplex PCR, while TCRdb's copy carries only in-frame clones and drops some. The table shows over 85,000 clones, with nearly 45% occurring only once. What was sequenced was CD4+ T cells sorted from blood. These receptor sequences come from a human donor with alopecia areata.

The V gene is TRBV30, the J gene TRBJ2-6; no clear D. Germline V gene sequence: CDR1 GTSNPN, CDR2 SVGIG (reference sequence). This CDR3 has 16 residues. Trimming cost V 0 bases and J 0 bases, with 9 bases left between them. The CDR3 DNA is TGTGCCTGGAGTGTACATCCCCCCTCTGGGGCCAACGTCCTGACTTTC. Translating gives CAWSVHPPSGANVLTF.

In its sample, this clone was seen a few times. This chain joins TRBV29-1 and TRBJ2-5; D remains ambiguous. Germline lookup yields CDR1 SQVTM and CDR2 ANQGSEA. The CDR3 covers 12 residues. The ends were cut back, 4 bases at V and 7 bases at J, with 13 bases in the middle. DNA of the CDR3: TGCAGCGTTGTGGCTGAGAAGAGGACCCAGTACTTC. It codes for CSVVAEKRTQYF.

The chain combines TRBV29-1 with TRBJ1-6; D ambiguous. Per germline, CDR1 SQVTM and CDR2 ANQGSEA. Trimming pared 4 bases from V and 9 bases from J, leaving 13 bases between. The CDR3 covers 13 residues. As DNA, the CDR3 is TGCAGCGTTGCTGTCGGGCGGGGTTCACCCCTCCACTTT. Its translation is CSVAVGRGSPLHF.

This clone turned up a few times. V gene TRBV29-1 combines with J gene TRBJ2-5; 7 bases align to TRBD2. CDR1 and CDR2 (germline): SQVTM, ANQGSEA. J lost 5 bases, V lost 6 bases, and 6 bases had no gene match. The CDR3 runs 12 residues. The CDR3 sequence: CSVGLSGETQYF. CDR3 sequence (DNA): TGCAGCGTGGGGCTTAGCGGGGAGACCCAGTACTTC.

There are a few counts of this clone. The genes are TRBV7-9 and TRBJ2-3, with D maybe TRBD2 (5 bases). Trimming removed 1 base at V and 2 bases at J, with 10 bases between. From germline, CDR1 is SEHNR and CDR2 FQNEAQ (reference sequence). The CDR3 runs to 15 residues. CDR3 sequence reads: CASSLGGFHTDTQYF. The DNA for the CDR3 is TGTGCCAGCAGCTTAGGAGGGTTCCACACAGATACGCAGTATTTT.

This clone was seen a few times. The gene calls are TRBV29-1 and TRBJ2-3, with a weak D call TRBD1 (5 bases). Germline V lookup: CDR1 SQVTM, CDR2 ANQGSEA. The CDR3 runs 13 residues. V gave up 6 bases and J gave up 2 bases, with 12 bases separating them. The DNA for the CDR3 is TGCAGCGTAGACAGCGATTCCACAGATACGCAGTATTTT. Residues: CSVDSDSTDTQYF.

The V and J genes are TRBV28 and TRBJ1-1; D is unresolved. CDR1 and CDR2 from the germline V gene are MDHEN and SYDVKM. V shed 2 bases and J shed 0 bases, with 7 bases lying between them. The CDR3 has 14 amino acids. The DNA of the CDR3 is TGTGCCAGCAGTTTACGGATAGTGAACACTGAAGCTTTCTTT. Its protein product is CASSLRIVNTEAFF.

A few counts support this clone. The CDR3: CASSFGGYTGELFF. CDR3 DNA: TGTGCCAGCAGCTTTGGAGGGTACACCGGGGAGCTGTTTTTT. This chain joins TRBV7-6 and TRBJ2-2, with D perhaps TRBD2 (6 bases). Germline V gene sequence: CDR1 SGHVS, CDR2 FNYEAQ. V was shortened by 3 bases and J by 3 bases, with 8 bases between the two germline ends. This CDR3 contains 14 residues.

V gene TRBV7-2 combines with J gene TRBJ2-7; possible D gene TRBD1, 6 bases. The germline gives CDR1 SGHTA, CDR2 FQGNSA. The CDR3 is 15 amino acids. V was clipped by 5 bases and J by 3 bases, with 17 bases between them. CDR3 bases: TGTGCCAGCAGCATACTCAGGGCAGGGGTCTACGAGCAGTACTTC. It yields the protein CASSILRAGVYEQYF.

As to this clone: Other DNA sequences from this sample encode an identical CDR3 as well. Written as DNA, the CDR3 is TGCGCCAGCAGCCTCAGGGTGAACACTGAAGCTTTCTTT. It specifies CASSLRVNTEAFF. This rearrangement joins TRBV5-1 to TRBJ1-1, with a tentative D call TRBD1 (5 bases). From germline, CDR1 is SGHRS and CDR2 YFSETQ. Trimming stripped 4 bases from V and 0 bases from J, with 7 bases between. The CDR3 length is 13 residues.

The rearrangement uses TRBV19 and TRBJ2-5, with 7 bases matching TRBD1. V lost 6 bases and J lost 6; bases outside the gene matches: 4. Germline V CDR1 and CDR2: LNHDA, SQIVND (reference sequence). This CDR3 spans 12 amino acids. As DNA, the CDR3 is TGTGCCAGTAGCATACAGGGGAAGACCCAGTACTTC. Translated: CASSIQGKTQYF. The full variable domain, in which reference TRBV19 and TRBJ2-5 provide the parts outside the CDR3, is DGGITQSPKYLFRKEGQNVTLSCEQNLNHDAMYWYRQDPGQGLRLIYYSQIVNDFQKGDIAEGYSVSREKKESFPLTVTSAQKNPTAFYLCASSIQGKTQYFGPGTRLLVL.

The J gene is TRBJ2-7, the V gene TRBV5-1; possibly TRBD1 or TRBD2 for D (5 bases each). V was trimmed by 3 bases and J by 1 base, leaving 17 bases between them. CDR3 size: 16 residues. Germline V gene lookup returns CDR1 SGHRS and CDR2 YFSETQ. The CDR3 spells CASSSGVGERSYEQYF. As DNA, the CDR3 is TGCGCCAGCAGCTCTGGGGTAGGGGAGAGATCCTACGAGCAGTACTTC. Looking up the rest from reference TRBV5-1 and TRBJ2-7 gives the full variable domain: KAGVTQTPRYLIKTRGQQVTLSCSPISGHRSVSWYQQTPGQGLQFLFEYFSETQRNKGNFPGRFSGRQFSNSRSEMNVSTLELGDSALYLCASSSGVGERSYEQYFGPGTRLTVT.

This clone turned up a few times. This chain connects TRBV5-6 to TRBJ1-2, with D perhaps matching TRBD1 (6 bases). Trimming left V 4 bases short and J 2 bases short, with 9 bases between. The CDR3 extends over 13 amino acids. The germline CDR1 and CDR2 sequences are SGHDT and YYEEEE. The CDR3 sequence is CASSPDRNYGYTF. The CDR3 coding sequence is TGTGCCAGCAGCCCGGACAGAAACTATGGCTACACCTTC. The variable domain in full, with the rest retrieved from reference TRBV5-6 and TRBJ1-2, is DAGVTQSPTHLIKTRGQQVTLRCSPKSGHDTVSWYQQALGQGPQFIFQYYEEEERQRGNFPDRFSGHQFPNYSSELNVNALLLGDSALYLCASSPDRNYGYTFGSGTRLTVV.

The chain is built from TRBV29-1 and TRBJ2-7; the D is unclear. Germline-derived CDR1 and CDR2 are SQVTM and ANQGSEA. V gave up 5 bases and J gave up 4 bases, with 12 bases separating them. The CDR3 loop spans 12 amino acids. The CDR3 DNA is TGCAGCGTTCTTTTAACAGCTTACGAGCAGTACTTC. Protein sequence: CSVLLTAYEQYF.

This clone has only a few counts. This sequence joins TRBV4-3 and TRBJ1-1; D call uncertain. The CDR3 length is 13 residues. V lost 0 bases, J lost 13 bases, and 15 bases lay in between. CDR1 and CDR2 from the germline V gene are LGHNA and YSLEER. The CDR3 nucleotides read TGCGCCAGCAGCCAAGAGAGGACCTCGAAGGGTTTCTTT. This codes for CASSQERTSKGFF.

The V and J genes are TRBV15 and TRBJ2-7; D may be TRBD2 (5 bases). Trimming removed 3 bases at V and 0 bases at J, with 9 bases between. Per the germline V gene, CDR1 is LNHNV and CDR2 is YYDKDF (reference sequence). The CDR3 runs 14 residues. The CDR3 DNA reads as TGTGCCACCAGCAGGGCGGGCAGCTCCTACGAGCAGTACTTC. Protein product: CATSRAGSSYEQYF.

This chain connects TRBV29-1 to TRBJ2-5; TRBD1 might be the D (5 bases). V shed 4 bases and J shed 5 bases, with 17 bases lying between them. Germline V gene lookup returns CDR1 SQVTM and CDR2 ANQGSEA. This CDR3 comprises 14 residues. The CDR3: CSVASQGGLETQYF. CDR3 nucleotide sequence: TGCAGCGTTGCGTCGCAGGGTGGTTTGGAGACCCAGTACTTC. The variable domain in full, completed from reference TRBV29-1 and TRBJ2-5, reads SAVISQKPSRDICQRGTSLTIQCQVDSQVTMMFWYRQQPGQSLTLIATANQGSEATYESGFVIDKFPISRPNLTFSTLTVSNMSPEDSSIYLCSVASQGGLETQYFGPGTRLLVL.

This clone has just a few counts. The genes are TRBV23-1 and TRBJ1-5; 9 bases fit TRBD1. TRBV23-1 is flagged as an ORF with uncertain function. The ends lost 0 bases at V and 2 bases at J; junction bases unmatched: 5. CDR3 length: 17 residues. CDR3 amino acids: CASSQSGTGLCNQPQHF. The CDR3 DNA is TGCGCCAGCAGTCAATCAGGGACAGGGTTGTGCAATCAGCCCCAGCATTTT.

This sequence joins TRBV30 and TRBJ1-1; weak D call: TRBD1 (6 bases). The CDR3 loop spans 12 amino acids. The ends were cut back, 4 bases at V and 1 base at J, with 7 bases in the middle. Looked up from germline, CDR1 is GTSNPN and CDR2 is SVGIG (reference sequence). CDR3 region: CAWKGQNTEAFF. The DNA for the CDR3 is TGTGCCTGGAAGGGACAGAACACTGAAGCTTTCTTT.

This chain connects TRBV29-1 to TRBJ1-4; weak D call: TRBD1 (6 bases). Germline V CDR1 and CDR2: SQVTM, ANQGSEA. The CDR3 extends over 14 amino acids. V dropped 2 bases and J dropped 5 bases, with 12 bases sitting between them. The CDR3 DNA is TGCAGCGTTGAATACAGGGTTCGGAATGAAAAACTGTTTTTT. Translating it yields CSVEYRVRNEKLFF.

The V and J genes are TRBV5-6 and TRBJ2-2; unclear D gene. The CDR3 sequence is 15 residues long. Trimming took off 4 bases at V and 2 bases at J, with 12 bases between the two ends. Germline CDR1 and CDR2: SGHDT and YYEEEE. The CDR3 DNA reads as TGTGCCAGCAGCCGGCAACCGGCAAACACCGGGGAGCTGTTTTTT. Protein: CASSRQPANTGELFF.

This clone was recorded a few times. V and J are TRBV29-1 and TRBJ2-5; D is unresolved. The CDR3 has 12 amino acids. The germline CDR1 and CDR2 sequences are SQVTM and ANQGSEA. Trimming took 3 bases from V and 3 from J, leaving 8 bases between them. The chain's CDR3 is CSVDSTKETQYF. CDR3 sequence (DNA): TGCAGCGTTGACAGTACCAAAGAGACCCAGTACTTC.

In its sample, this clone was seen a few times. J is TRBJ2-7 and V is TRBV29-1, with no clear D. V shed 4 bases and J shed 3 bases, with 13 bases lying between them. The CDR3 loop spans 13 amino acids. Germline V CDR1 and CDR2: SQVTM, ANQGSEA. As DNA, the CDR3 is TGCAGCGTTGGGGGTCTCCAAGTCTACGAGCAGTACTTC. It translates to CSVGGLQVYEQYF.

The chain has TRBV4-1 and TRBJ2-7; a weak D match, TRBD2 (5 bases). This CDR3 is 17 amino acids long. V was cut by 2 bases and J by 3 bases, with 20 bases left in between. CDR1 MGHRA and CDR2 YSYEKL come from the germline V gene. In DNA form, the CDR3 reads TGCGCCAGCAGCCAATCAACGGTAGCGTCCCTATACTACGAGCAGTACTTC. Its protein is CASSQSTVASLYYEQYF.

In nucleotides, the CDR3 is TGTGCCAGCAGTATCTCCGGGACTAGCGCGCAGTATTTT. It is translated as CASSISGTSAQYF. The chain combines TRBV25-1 with TRBJ2-3; 10 bases line up with TRBD2. The CDR3 runs to 13 residues. Germline loops: CDR1 MGHDK, CDR2 SYGVNS. Losses at the gene ends were 5 bases for V and 10 bases for J; bases not matched to a gene: 6.

The CDR3 here is CSVEDLGGVVETQYF. The CDR3 nucleotides are TGCAGCGTTGAAGATCTGGGGGGGGTAGTGGAGACCCAGTACTTC. The chain employs TRBV29-1 and TRBJ2-5; 7 nucleotides agree with TRBD2. Germline V gives CDR1 SQVTM, CDR2 ANQGSEA. The CDR3 extends over 15 amino acids. The V segment lost 0 bases and the J segment 5 bases; nucleotides outside the gene matches: 9.

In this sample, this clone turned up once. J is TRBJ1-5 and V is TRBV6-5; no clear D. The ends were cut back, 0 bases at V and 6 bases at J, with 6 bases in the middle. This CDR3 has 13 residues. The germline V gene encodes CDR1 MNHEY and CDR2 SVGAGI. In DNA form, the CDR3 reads TGTGCCAGCAGTTACTCGAATGGTCAGCCCCAGCATTTT. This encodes CASSYSNGQPQHF.

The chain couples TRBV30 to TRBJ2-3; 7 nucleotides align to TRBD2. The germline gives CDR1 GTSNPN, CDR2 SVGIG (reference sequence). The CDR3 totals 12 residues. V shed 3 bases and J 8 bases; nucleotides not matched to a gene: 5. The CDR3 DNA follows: TGTGCCTGGAGCCAACGGGGGGTTACGCAGTATTTT. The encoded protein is CAWSQRGVTQYF. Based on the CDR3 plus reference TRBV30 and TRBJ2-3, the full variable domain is SQTIHQWPATLVQPVGSPLSLECTVEGTSNPNLYWYRQAAGRGLQLLFYSVGIGQISSEVPQNLSASRPQDRQFILSSKKLLLSDSGFYLCAWSQRGVTQYFGPGTRLTVL.